This TCR beta chain is from a study of T cell repertoires in cytomegalovirus infection. Overall study context: CMV epitopes used comprised recently identified HLA-C-restricted ones and well-studied HLA-B-restricted ones. Both a matching HLA type and CMV infection were indicated by public TCR beta signatures.

Trimming stripped 5 bases from V and 8 bases from J, with 25 bases between. Germline CDR1 reads SGHVS; CDR2 reads FQNEAQ. The CDR3 consists of 17 residues. This clonotype was seen many times. Antigen specificity is unknown. Findings and limits, study-wide: People with CMV and the relevant HLA were identified by cumulative public TCR beta family frequency. The response measured ex vivo was dominated by TCR beta clonotypes (HLA-C-restricted and CMV-specific).

One entry per CDR3 protein results from TCRdb running MiXCR on the reads. The table records roughly 800,000 distinct CDR3 sequences, almost 30% of them present only once. The sample was cultured CD8+ T cells from PBMCs, taken from culture after CMV antigen stimulation. The TCR sequence derives from a human donor in good health (CMV status not recorded). Some clones in this sample may be carry-over from other donors' samples. The V and J genes are TRBV7-8 and TRBJ2-4, with D possibly TRBD1 on 6 matching bases. DNA for the CDR3: TGTGCCAGCAGCGGAACACGCGGACAGCGGCCGACGGACATTCAGTACTTC. It specifies CASSGTRGQRPTDIQYF.